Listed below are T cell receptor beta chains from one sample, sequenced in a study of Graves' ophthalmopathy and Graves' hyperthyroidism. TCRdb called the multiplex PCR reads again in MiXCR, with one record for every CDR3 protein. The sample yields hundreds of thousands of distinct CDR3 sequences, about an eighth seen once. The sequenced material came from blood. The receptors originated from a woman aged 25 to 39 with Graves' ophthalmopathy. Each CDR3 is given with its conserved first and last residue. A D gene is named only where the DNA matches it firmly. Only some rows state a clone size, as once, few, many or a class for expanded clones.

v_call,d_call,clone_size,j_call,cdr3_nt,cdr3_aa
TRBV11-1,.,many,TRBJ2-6,TGTGCCAGCAGCCCATCCACAGACAGGTCTGGGGCCAACGTCCTGACTTTC,CASSPSTDRSGANVLTF
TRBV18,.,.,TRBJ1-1,TGTGCCAGCTCACCTCCGAGCTTGGCCACTGAAGCTTTCTTT,CASSPPSLATEAFF
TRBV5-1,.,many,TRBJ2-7,TGCGCCAGCAGCTTGGTAGGGGCACCCCTCTCCTACGAGCAGTACTTC,CASSLVGAPLSYEQYF
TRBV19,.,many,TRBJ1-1,TGTGCCAGTACTATATCCCCGGGTGCTGAAGCTTTCTTT,CASTISPGAEAFF
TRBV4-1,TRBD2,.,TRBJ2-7,TGCGCCAGCAGCCAAGATGGTGTTTCGGCGGGGGGGCGCGAGCAGTACTTC,CASSQDGVSAGGREQYF
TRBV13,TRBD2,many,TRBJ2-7,TGTGCCAGCAGCTTAGGCCGGGGGGTTCCCTACGAGCAGTACTTC,CASSLGRGVPYEQYF
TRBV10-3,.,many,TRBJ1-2,TGTGCCATCAGTGACCCGTCGATCCGGACAGTCTATGGCTACACCTTC,CAISDPSIRTVYGYTF
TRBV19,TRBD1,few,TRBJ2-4,TGTGCCAGTAGTATTCTTACCGGGACAGGGTCTGTCAAAAACATTCAGTACTTC,CASSILTGTGSVKNIQYF
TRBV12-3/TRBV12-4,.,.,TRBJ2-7,TGTGCCAGCAGTTCGGGTATCGGGGTTCTGGATCAGTACTTC,CASSSGIGVLDQYF
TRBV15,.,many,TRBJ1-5,TGTGCCACCAGCCTCGCCGGCTCTAGCAATCAGCCCCAGCATTTT,CATSLAGSSNQPQHF
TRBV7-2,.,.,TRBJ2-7,TGTGCCAGCAGCCCTAGGACAAGTCGGCAGCAGTACTTC,CASSPRTSRQQYF
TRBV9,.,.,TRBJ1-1,TGTGCCAGCAGCAAGACCGGGACAACGAACACTGAAGCTTTCTTT,CASSKTGTTNTEAFF
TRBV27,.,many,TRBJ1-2,TGTGCCAGCAGGGACGGAGGGAGCTATGGCTACACCTTC,CASRDGGSYGYTF
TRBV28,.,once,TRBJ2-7,TGTGCCAGCAGTGTACACCTCGGGGCCTACGAGCAGTACTTC,CASSVHLGAYEQYF
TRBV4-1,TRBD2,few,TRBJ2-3,TGCGCCAGCAGCCAAGGTCCAGCGGGGGGTGGAGATACGCAGTATTTT,CASSQGPAGGGDTQYF
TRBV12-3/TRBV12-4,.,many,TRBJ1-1,TGTGCCAGCACCGCCTCGGACAGAATTACAATGAAGGCTTTCTTT,CASTASDRITMKAFF
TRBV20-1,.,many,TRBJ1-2,TGCAGTGCTAGATCTGCGGACAGTTACTATGGCTACACCTTC,CSARSADSYYGYTF
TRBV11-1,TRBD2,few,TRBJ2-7,TGTGCCAGCAGCTTACCTTTCCCGGGTCTAGCGGGAGAGGGAGAGCAGTACTTC,CASSLPFPGLAGEGEQYF
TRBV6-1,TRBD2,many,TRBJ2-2,TGTGCCAGCAGTGTAGCGGGAGAGGCCGGGGAGCTGTTTTTT,CASSVAGEAGELFF
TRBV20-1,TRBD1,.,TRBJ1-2,TGCAGTGCTAGAGACCCGACAGGGAACCTCTATGGCTACACCTTC,CSARDPTGNLYGYTF
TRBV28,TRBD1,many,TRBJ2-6,TGTGCCAGCAGTGCCGGACAGGGGGCGCCTGGGGCCAACGTCCTGACTTTC,CASSAGQGAPGANVLTF
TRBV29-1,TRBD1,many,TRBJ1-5,TGCAGCGTTGTTTCGGGACAGTCTTATAGCAATCAGCCCCAGCATTTT,CSVVSGQSYSNQPQHF
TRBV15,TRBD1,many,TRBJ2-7,TGTGCCACCAGCGACAGGGGCGGCCGGGACGAGCAGTACTTC,CATSDRGGRDEQYF
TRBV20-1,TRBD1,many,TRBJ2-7,TGCAGTGCCTTTACAGGGGGCGCGGGGGAGCAGTACTTC,CSAFTGGAGEQYF
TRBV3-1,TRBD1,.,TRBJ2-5,TGTGCCAGCAGCTATGGACAGGGGGGCGAGACCCAGTACTTC,CASSYGQGGETQYF
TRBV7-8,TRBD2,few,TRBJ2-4,TGCGCCAGCAGCTTAGCGGGGGTAGCCGGGAACATTCAGTACTTC,CASSLAGVAGNIQYF
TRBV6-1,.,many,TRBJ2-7,TGTGCCAGCAGAAATCAGGGGTCCTACGAGCAGTACTTC,CASRNQGSYEQYF
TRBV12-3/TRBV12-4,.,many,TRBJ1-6,TGTGCCAGCAGTTTAGCCCACGGAAGGGCGGATATTGCCCTCCACTTT,CASSLAHGRADIALHF
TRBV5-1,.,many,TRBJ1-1,TGCGCCAGCAGCCTGGCGGCTTTGGGAGGGGTTAACACTGAAGCTTTCTTT,CASSLAALGGVNTEAFF
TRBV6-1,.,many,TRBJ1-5,TGTGCCAGCGGAAGGATTAGCCATAGCAATCAGCCCCAGCATTTT,CASGRISHSNQPQHF
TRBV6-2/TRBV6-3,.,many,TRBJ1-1,TGTGCCAGCAGTAACTTACAGGGGAACACTGAAGCTTTCTTT,CASSNLQGNTEAFF
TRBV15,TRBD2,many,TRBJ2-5,TGTGCCACCAGCAGAGAGCCTAGCGGGAGGGGGTGGGCCCAGTACTTC,CATSREPSGRGWAQYF
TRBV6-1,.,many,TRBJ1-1,TGTGCCAGACATACCAGGGAACTGAACACTGAAGCTTTCTTT,CARHTRELNTEAFF
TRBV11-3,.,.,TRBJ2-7,TGTGCCAGCAGCTCCAGGACCCTCTCCTACGAGCAGTACTTC,CASSSRTLSYEQYF
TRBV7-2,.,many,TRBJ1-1,TGTGCCAGCAGCTTAGGTCCAGGGATGAACACTGAAGCTTTCTTT,CASSLGPGMNTEAFF